Below, one T cell receptor (beta chain) is given with its context. Its cognate antigen is unknown. V was trimmed by 4 bases and J by 2 bases, leaving 9 bases between them. The CDR3 is 14 residues long. The germline V gene has CDR1 MNHNS and CDR2 SASEGT. These data belong to a study of cytomegalovirus exposure and HLA in healthy donors. The PCR was carried out with 60 Vbeta primers and 13 Jbeta primers. In the study's own analysis: An analysis performed later counted 72 million or so unique TCR beta chains (roughly 10 million of them shared). TCRdb's copy holds only in-frame clones and misses some; the assay was immunoSEQ multiplex PCR. V and J calls and clone size follow that table, whereas D and trimming were derived from the DNA. The sample yields 120,000 to 150,000 clones, 70% to 90% seen once. Study-level findings and limits: 87-base-pair reads could not separate some V segments, including TRBV6-2 and TRBV6-3. Despite most TCR sequences being rare, some public TCRs occurred in many donors.

This chain connects TRBV6-1 to TRBJ1-5; unclear D gene. This receptor was obtained from a woman aged 40 to 49 in good health and CMV-seropositive. The sequenced material came from PBMCs. The CDR3 region is CASSVWQGNQPQHF. The CDR3 DNA sequence: TGTGCCAGCAGTGTGTGGCAGGGCAATCAGCCCCAGCATTTT.